Each of the 3 T cell receptor beta chains below was sequenced from the same sample in a study of CD8+ T cells in alopecia areata. The treatment was: oral pan-JAK inhibitor, 5-10 mg twice daily. The investigators collected lesional scalp punch biopsies and peripheral blood from alopecia areata patients. RNA extraction was followed by reverse transcription into cDNA, which acted as the sequencing template. TCRdb's copy holds only in-frame clones and misses some; the assay was immunoSEQ multiplex PCR. The table has 15,000 to 20,000 clones, just under 60% seen once. Sequencing used skin, obtained at week 4, from a patient treated with tofacitinib. The source of these receptors is a human donor with alopecia areata.

The chain is built from TRBV5-4 and TRBJ2-2; 7 bases agree with TRBD2. The CDR3 loop spans 17 amino acids. Trimming took 5 bases from V and 5 from J; bases not matched to a gene: 15. Germline lookup yields CDR1 SGHNT and CDR2 YYREEE (reference sequence). DNA for the CDR3: TGTGCCAGCAGTCCTCCAAGCGGGGCCTTGAGTACCGGGGAGCTGTTTTTT. It yields the protein CASSPPSGALSTGELFF.

The rearrangement links TRBV19 to TRBJ1-1, with 9 bases lining up with TRBD1. Germline CDR1 LNHDA, CDR2 SQIVND (reference sequence). The CDR3 has 16 amino acids. The junction had 9 bases not matched to a gene; V was cut back by 6 bases and J by 1 base. CDR3 in amino acids: CASSSNRGPANTEAFF. Here the CDR3 DNA reads TGTGCCAGTAGCTCAAACAGGGGGCCGGCGAACACTGAAGCTTTCTTT.

Note on this clone: Other DNA sequences within the sample encode an identical CDR3. The V and J genes are TRBV6-6 and TRBJ1-1, with D uncertain. This CDR3 contains 12 residues. V gave up 2 bases and J gave up 1 base, with 2 bases separating them. Germline CDR1 reads MNHNY; CDR2 reads SVGAGI (reference sequence). This CDR3 reads CASSYRNTEAFF. The CDR3 DNA reads as TGTGCCAGCAGTTACAGGAACACTGAAGCTTTCTTT.